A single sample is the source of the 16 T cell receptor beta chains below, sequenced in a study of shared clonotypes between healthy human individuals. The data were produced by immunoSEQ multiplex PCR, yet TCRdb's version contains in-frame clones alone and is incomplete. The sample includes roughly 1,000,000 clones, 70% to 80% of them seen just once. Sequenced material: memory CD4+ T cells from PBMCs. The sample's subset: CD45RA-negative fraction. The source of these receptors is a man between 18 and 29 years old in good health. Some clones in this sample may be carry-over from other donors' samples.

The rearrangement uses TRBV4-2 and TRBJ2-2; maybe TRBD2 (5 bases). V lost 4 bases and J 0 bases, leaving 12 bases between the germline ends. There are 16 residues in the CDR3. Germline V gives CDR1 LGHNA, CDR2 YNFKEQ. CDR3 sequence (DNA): TGTGCCAGCAGCCTCCGACTAACGGCGAACACCGGGGAGCTGTTTTTT. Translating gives CASSLRLTANTGELFF.

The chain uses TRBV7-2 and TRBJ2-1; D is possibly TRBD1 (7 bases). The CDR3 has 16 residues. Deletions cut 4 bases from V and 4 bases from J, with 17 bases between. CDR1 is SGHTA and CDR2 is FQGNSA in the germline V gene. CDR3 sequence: CASSSEGAGWYNEQFF. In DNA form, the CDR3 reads TGTGCCAGCAGCTCGGAGGGGGCGGGATGGTACAATGAGCAGTTCTTC.

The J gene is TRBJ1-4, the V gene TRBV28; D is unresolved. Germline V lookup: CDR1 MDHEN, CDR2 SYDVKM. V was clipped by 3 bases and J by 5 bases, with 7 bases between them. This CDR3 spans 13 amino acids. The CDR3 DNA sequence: TGTGCCAGCAGTTTGTCTCAGAATGAAAAACTGTTTTTT. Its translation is CASSLSQNEKLFF.

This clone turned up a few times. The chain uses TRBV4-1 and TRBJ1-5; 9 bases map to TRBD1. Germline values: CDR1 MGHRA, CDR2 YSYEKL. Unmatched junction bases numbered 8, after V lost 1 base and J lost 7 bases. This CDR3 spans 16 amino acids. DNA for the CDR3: TGCGCCAGCAGCCAAGGCACCGGGACAGGGATCCAGCCCCAGCATTTT. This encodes CASSQGTGTGIQPQHF.

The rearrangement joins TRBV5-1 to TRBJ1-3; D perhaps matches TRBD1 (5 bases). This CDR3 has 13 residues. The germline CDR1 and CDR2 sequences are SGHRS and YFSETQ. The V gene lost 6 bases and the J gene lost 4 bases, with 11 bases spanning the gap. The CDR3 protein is CASTPTAGNTIYF. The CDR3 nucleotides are TGCGCCAGCACCCCGACAGCCGGAAACACCATATATTTT.

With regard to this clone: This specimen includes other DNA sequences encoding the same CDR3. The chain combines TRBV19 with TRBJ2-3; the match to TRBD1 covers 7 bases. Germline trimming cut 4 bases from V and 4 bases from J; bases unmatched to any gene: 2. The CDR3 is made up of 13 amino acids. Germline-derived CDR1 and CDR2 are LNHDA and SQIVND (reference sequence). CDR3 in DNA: TGTGCCAGTAGTAGTGACAGGGCAGATACGCAGTATTTT. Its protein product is CASSSDRADTQYF. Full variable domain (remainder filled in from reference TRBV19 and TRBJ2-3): DGGITQSPKYLFRKEGQNVTLSCEQNLNHDAMYWYRQDPGQGLRLIYYSQIVNDFQKGDIAEGYSVSREKKESFPLTVTSAQKNPTAFYLCASSSDRADTQYFGPGTRLTVL.

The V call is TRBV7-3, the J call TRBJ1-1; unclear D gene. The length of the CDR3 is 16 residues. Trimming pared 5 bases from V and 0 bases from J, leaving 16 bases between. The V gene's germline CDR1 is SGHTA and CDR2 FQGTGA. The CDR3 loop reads CASSPFGVGLNTEAFF. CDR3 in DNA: TGTGCCAGCAGCCCCTTTGGGGTAGGTTTGAACACTGAAGCTTTCTTT.

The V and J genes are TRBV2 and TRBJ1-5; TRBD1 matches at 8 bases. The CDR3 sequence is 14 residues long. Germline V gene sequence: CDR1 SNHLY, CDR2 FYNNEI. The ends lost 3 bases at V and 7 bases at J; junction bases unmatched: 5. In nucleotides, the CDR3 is TGTGCCAGCAGTGACCAGGGGGCTGACCAGCCCCAGCATTTT. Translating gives CASSDQGADQPQHF.

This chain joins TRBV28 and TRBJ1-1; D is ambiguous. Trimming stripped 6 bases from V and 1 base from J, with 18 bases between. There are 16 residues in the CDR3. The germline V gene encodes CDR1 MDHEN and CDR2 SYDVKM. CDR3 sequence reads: CASSHGRAEWNTEAFF. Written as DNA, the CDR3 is TGTGCCAGCAGCCATGGACGGGCCGAATGGAACACTGAAGCTTTCTTT.

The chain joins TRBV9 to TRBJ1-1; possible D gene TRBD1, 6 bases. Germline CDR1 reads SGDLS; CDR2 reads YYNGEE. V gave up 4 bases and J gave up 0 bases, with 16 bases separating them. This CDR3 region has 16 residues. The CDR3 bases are TGTGCCAGCAGCTCGAAGGACAGAGCAATGAACACTGAAGCTTTCTTT. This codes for CASSSKDRAMNTEAFF.

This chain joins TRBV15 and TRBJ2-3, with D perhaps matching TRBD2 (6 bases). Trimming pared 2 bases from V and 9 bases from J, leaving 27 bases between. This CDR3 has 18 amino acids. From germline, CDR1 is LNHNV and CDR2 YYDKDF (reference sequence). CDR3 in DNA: TGTGCCACCAGCAGACGACCCGGCCTCGGGAGCATTACTGAAACGCAGTATTTT. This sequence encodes CATSRRPGLGSITETQYF.

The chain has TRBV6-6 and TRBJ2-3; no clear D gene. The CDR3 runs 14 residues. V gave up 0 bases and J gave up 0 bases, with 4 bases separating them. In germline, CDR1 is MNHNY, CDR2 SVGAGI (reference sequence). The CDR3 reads CASSYSSSTDTQYF. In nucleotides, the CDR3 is TGTGCCAGCAGTTACTCCTCCAGCACAGATACGCAGTATTTT.

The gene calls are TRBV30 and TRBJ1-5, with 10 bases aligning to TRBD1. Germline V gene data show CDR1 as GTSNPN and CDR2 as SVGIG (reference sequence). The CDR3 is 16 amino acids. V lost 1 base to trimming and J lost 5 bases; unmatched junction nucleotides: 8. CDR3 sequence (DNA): TGTGCCTGGAGTGCAACCCGGACAGGGGGTCATCAGCCCCAGCATTTT. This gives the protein CAWSATRTGGHQPQHF. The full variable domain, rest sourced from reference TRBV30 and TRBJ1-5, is SQTIHQWPATLVQPVGSPLSLECTVEGTSNPNLYWYRQAAGRGLQLLFYSVGIGQISSEVPQNLSASRPQDRQFILSSKKLLLSDSGFYLCAWSATRTGGHQPQHFGDGTRLSIL.

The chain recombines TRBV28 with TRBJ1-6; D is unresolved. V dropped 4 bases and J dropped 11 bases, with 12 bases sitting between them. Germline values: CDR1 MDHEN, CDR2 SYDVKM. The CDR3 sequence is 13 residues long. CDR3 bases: TGTGCCAGCAGTTCCCCCCCGGAGCCACCCCTCCACTTT. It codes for CASSSPPEPPLHF.

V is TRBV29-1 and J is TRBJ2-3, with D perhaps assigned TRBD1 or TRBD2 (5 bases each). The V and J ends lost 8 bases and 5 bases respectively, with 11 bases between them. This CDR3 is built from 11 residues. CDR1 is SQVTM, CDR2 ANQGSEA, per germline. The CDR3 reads CSTGTGDTQYF. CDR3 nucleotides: TGCAGCACCGGGACGGGAGATACGCAGTATTTT.

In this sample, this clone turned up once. The CDR3, as DNA: TGTGCCAGCAGTTTTTCGACATTGAATCAGCCCCAGCATTTT. Translated, it gives CASSFSTLNQPQHF. The genes are TRBV28 and TRBJ1-5; D is ambiguous. The V and J ends lost 3 bases and 4 bases respectively, with 10 bases between them. The CDR3 length is 14 residues. CDR1 is MDHEN, CDR2 SYDVKM, per germline. The whole variable domain, filled in from reference TRBV28 and TRBJ1-5, reads DVKVTQSSRYLVKRTGEKVFLECVQDMDHENMFWYRQDPGLGLRLIYFSYDVKMKEKGDIPEGYSVSREKKERFSLILESASTNQTSMYLCASSFSTLNQPQHFGDGTRLSIL.